This T cell receptor (beta chain) was obtained from a study of T cells in women clearing cervical HPV infection. The study's findings and limits: Combining TCR richness with V gene abundances gave roughly 0.8 AUC.

TCRdb's copy holds only in-frame clones and misses some; the assay was immunoSEQ multiplex PCR. The sample features tens of thousands of clones, with around 1.6% in its top ten. Notes on this clone: Antigen specificity is unknown. The CDR3 end falls 3 residues outside the read, so it is completed with the germline J gene.

CDR3 length: 17 amino acids. The ends were cut back, 7 bases at V and 0 bases at J, with 20 bases in the middle. Germline values: CDR1 SGHRS, CDR2 YFSETQ. The clonotype originates from a woman aged 18 to 75 with a cervical HPV16 infection that either progressed to CIN3+ or cleared (not recorded which). Sequencing used blood buffy coat. V is TRBV5-1 and J is TRBJ1-5; D is perhaps TRBD1 (6 bases). Partial CDR3 DNA: TGCGCCAGCGGGATAGGGACACGGCCCGATAGCAATCAGCCC. This translates into CASGIGTRPDSNQP. The whole CDR3 protein is CASGIGTRPDSNQPQHF.